The T cell receptor beta chain under discussion was sequenced for a study of control samples from healthy donors and cancer patients. With 0 bases removed from V and 2 bases from J, the gap between germline ends came to 14 bases. The CDR3 has 17 amino acids. The germline CDR1 and CDR2 sequences are SGHVS and FNYEAQ. Profiled with immunoSEQ multiplex PCR; TCRdb holds only in-frame clones, not every one. The table lists 200,000 to 250,000 clones, 85% to 95% of them singletons. Sample: blood. The origin of this receptor is a man over 45 in good health. The V and J genes are TRBV7-6 and TRBJ1-3; D gene unclear. The CDR3 coding sequence is TGTGCCAGCAGCTTAGCGCGAGCGGCTCCCACTGGAAACACCATATATTTT. Translating gives CASSLARAAPTGNTIYF. The full variable domain, rest sourced from reference TRBV7-6 and TRBJ1-3, is GAGVSQSPRYKVTKRGQDVALRCDPISGHVSLYWYRQALGQGPEFLTYFNYEAQQDKSGLPNDRFSAERPEGSISTLTIQRTEQRDSAMYRCASSLARAAPTGNTIYFGEGSWLTVV.